This T cell receptor beta chain was sequenced during a study of radiotherapy plus CTLA-4 blockade in lung cancer. Findings and caveats of the study: Clones derived from tumor TCRs expanded in blood after radiotherapy plus ipilimumab. Dynamics of early blood T cell clones, together with interferon-beta, were reportedly the best predictors of response.

TCRdb keeps only in-frame clones here, not all; method: immunoSEQ multiplex PCR. The sample lists 50,000 to 70,000 clones; around 80% were seen once. V was clipped by 4 bases and J by 6 bases; unmatched bases: 9. Germline-derived CDR1 and CDR2 are MNHNS and SASEGT. The CDR3 loop spans 16 amino acids. On this clone: The antigen is not known.

The material sequenced was peripheral blood, taken from a patient treated with radiotherapy plus ipilimumab. This TCR was sampled from a human donor with non-small cell lung cancer who had a partial response to radiotherapy plus ipilimumab. This chain joins TRBV6-1 and TRBJ2-1; 10 positions match TRBD1. The CDR3 loop reads CASSAGARDRGNEQFF. Here the CDR3 DNA reads TGTGCCAGCAGTGCTGGAGCCCGGGACAGGGGCAATGAGCAGTTCTTC.